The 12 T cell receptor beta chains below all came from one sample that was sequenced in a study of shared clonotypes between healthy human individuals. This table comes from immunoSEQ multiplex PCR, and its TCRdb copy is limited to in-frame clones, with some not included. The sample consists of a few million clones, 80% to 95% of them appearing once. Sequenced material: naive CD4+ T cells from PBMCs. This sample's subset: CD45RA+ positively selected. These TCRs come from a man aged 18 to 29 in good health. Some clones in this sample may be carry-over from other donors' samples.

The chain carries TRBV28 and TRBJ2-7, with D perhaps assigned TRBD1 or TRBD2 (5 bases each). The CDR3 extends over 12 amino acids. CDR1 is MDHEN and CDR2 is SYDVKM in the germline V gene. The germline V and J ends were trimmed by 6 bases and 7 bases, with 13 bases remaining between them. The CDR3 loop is CASRGTLLEQYF. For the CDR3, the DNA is TGTGCCAGCAGGGGGACGTTACTTGAGCAGTACTTC.

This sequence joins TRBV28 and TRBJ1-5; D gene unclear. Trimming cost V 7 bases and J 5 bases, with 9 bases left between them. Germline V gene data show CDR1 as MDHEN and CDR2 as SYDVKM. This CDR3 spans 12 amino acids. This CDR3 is CASTMIDQPQHF. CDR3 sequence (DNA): TGTGCCAGCACCATGATAGATCAGCCCCAGCATTTT.

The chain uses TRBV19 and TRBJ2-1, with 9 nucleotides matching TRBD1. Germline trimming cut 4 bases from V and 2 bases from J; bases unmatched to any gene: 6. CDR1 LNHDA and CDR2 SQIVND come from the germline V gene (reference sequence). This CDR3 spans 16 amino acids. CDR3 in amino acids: CASSTLRDRAYNEQFF. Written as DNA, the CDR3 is TGTGCCAGTAGTACCCTCCGGGACAGGGCCTACAATGAGCAGTTCTTC.

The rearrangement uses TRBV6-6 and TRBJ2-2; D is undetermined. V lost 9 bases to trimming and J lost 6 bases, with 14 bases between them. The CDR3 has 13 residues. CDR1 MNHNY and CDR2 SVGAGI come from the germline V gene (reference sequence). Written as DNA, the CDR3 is TGTGCCAGTAACGGCGACGAGGCCGGGGAGCTGTTTTTT. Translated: CASNGDEAGELFF.

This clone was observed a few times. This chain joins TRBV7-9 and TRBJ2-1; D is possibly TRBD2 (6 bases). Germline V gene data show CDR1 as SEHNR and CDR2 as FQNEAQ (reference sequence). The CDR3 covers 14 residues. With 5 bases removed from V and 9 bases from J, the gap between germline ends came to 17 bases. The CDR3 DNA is TGTGCCAGCAGCCAGACTAGGGTTTTGATTGAGCAGTTCTTC. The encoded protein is CASSQTRVLIEQFF.

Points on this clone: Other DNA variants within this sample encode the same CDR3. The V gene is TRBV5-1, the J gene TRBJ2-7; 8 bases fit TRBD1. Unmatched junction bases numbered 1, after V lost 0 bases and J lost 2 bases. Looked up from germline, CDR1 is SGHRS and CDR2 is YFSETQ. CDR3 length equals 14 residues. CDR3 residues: CASSLGQGPYEQYF. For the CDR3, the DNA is TGCGCCAGCAGCTTGGGACAGGGGCCCTACGAGCAGTACTTC.

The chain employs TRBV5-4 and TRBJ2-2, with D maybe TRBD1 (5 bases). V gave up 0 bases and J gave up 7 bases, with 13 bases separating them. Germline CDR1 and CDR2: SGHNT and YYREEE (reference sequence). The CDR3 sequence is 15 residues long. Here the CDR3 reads CASSLENRRVGELFF. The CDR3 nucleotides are TGTGCCAGCAGCTTGGAGAACAGGAGAGTCGGGGAGCTGTTTTTT.

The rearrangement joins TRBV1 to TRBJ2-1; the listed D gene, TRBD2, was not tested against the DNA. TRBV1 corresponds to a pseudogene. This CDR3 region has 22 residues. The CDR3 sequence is CTSSQGSSGRAGRLSSYNEQFF. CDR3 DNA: TGCACCAGCAGCCAAGGCAGTAGCGGGAGGGCTGGTCGTCTTAGCTCCTACAATGAGCAGTTCTTC.

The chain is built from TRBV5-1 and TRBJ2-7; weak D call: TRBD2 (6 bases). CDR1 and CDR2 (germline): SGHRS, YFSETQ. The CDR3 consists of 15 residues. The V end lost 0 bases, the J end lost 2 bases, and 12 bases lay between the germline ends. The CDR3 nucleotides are TGCGCCAGCAGCTTGGGGCTAGCGCCTCCCTACGAGCAGTACTTC. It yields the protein CASSLGLAPPYEQYF.

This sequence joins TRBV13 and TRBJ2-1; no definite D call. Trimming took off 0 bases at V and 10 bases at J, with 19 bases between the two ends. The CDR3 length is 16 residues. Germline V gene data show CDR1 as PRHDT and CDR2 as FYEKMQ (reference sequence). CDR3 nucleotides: TGTGCCAGCAGCTTAGGCGGCAAGGGCGTAGTATACGAGCAGTTCTTC. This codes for CASSLGGKGVVYEQFF.

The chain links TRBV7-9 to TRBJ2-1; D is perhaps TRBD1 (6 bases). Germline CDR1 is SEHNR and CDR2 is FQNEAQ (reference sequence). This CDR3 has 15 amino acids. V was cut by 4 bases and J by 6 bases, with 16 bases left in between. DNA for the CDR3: TGTGCCAGCAGCTCCACTTCTTTAGGGGGCAATGAGCAGTTCTTC. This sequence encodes CASSSTSLGGNEQFF.

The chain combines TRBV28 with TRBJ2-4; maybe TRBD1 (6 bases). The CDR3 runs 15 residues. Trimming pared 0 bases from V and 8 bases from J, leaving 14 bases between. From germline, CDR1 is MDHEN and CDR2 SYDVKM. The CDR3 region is CASSLWAQGEDIQYF. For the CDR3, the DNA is TGTGCCAGCAGTTTATGGGCACAGGGTGAGGACATTCAGTACTTC. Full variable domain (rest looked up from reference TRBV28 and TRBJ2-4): DVKVTQSSRYLVKRTGEKVFLECVQDMDHENMFWYRQDPGLGLRLIYFSYDVKMKEKGDIPEGYSVSREKKERFSLILESASTNQTSMYLCASSLWAQGEDIQYFGAGTRLSVL.